This T cell receptor (beta chain) emerged from a study of immune evolution from preneoplasia to lung adenocarcinoma. Points from the study as a whole: Clonality was highest in normal lung, lower in later-stage lesions apparently. Top clone frequencies peaked in normal lung, apparently declining through invasive adenocarcinoma.

Patients had resection in Japan or China between the mid-2010s and the late 2010s. Histologic diagnosis was independently verified by two lung pathologists. Comment on this clone: No antigen is known for it.

Produced via immunoSEQ multiplex PCR; TCRdb's table is partial and in-frame only. Among about 10,000 clones listed, approximately 80% were seen once. Trimming cost V 6 bases and J 7 bases; bases outside gene matches: 17. The CDR3 covers 17 residues. Germline CDR1 ENHRY, CDR2 SYGVKD. The sample was FFPE minimally invasive lung adenocarcinoma tissue. This sequence joins TRBV10-3 and TRBJ2-1; 8 nucleotides line up with TRBD2. The clonotype comes from a person aged 65 to 85 with lung adenocarcinoma. Some clones in this sample may be carry-over from other donors' samples. This chain's CDR3 is CAISPGITGGPVNEQFF. CDR3 in DNA: TGTGCCATCAGCCCCGGGATAACGGGAGGGCCGGTAAATGAGCAGTTCTTC.